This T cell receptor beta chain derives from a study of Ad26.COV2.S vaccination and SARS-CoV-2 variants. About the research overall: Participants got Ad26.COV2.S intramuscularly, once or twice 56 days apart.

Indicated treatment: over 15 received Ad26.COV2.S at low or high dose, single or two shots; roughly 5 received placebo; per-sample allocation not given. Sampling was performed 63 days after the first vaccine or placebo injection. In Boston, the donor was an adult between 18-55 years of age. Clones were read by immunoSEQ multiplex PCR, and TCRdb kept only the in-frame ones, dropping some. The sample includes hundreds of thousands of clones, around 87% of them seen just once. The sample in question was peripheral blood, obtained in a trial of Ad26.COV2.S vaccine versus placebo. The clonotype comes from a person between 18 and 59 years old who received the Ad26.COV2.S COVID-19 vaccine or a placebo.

CDR3 in amino acids: CASSYLGQGANSPLHF. DNA of the CDR3: TGTGCCAGCAGTTACCTCGGACAGGGGGCGAATTCACCCCTCCACTTT. The chain couples TRBV6-5 to TRBJ1-6, with TRBD1 matching over 11 bases. The germline CDR1 and CDR2 sequences are MNHEY and SVGAGI. The CDR3 length is 16 residues. With 2 bases clipped from V and 7 bases from J, the junction kept 4 bases outside the gene matches.